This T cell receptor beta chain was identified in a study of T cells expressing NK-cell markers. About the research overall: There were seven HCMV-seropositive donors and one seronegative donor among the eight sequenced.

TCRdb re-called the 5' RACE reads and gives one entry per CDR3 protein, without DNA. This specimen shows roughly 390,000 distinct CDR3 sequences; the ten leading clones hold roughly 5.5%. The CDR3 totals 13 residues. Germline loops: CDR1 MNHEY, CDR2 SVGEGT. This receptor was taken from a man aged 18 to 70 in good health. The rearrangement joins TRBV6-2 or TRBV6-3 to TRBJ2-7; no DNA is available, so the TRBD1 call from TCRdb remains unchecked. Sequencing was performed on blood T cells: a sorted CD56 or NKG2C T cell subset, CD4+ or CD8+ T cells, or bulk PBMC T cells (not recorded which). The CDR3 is CATSGLSFYEQYF.